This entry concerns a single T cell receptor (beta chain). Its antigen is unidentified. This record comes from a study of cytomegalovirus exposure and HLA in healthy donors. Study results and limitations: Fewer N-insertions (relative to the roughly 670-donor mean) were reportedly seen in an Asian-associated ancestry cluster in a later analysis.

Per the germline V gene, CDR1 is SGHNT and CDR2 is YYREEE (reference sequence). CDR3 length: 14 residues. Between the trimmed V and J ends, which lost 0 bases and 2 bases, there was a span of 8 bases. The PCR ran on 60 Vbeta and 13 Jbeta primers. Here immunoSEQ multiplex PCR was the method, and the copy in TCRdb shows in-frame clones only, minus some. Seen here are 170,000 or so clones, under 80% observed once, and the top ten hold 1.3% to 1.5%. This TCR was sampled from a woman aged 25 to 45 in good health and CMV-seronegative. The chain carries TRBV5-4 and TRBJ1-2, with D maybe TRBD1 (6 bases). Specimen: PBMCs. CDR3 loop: CASSLETGNYGYTF. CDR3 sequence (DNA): TGTGCCAGCAGCTTGGAGACAGGAAACTATGGCTACACCTTC.